These T cell receptor beta chains were read from a single sample in a study of T cell responses to AZD1222 COVID-19 vaccine. TCRdb's table, derived via immunoSEQ multiplex PCR, lists solely in-frame clones and lacks some. The sample lists some 170,000 clones, around 90% seen once, with roughly 1.7% in the top ten. Sequencing used peripheral blood, obtained on day 0 of AZD1222 vaccination. The receptors come from an adult in good health. Both conserved end residues are part of each CDR3. A D gene is named only where the DNA matches it firmly. Size is omitted from some rows. Given values are once, few, many or a class for expanded clones.

TRBJ2-7	.	TRBV6-2/TRBV6-3	.	16	CASSRPGKGVGYEQYF	TGTGCCAGCAGCCGCCCAGGAAAGGGGGTAGGCTACGAGCAGTACTTC
TRBJ1-5	.	TRBV7-8	.	15	CASSPTAGNNQPQHF	TGTGCCAGCAGCCCGACGGCCGGGAACAATCAGCCCCAGCATTTT
TRBJ2-7	TRBD1	TRBV19	.	13	CATTSDRGNEQYF	TGTGCCACCACCTCGGACAGGGGCAACGAGCAGTACTTC
TRBJ1-3	.	TRBV4-2	.	13	CASSQVARNTIYF	TGTGCCAGCAGCCAAGTCGCCCGAAACACCATATATTTT
TRBJ1-1	.	TRBV28	.	14	CASSLLLMNTEAFF	TGTGCCAGCAGTTTGCTACTCATGAACACTGAAGCTTTCTTT
TRBJ2-1	TRBD1	TRBV5-8	.	13	CASSLTGAREQFF	TGTGCCAGCAGCTTAACAGGGGCTCGTGAGCAGTTCTTC
TRBJ2-3	TRBD2	TRBV6-7	.	17	CASSYHRLAGSTDTQYF	TGTGCCAGCAGTTACCACAGACTAGCGGGAAGCACAGATACGCAGTATTTT
TRBJ1-6	.	TRBV28	.	12	CASSFPGSPLHF	TGTGCCAGCAGTTTCCCTGGTTCACCCCTCCACTTT
TRBJ2-1	TRBD2	TRBV4-2	.	17	CASSQGTSGRPYNEQFF	TGTGCCAGCAGCCAAGGGACTAGCGGGAGGCCCTACAATGAGCAGTTCTTC
TRBJ2-2	.	TRBV20-1	.	15	CSASRANKGTGELFF	TGCAGTGCTAGTAGGGCAAATAAGGGAACCGGGGAGCTGTTTTTT
TRBJ2-4	.	TRBV7-9	.	17	CASSSSGGKLAKNIQYF	TGTGCCAGCAGCTCCTCTGGCGGCAAACTAGCCAAAAACATTCAGTACTTC
TRBJ1-5	TRBD1	TRBV18	.	17	CASSRDRGTGLNQPQHF	TGTGCCAGCTCGCGGGATCGAGGGACAGGACTTAATCAGCCCCAGCATTTT
TRBJ2-4	.	TRBV3-1/TRBV3-2	.	16	CASSQDRIVKRNIQYF	TGTGCCAGCAGCCAAGATAGGATAGTCAAACGAAACATTCAGTACTTC
TRBJ2-3	.	TRBV6-6	.	15	CASSYWTPGTDTQYF	TGTGCCAGCAGTTACTGGACTCCCGGAACCGATACGCAGTATTTT
TRBJ2-2	TRBD2	TRBV18	.	18	CASSLPGLAGVNTGELFF	TGTGCCAGCTCACTTCCGGGACTAGCGGGAGTCAACACCGGGGAGCTGTTTTTT
TRBJ1-3	.	TRBV6-1	.	14	CASSEVGVRNTIYF	TGTGCCAGCAGTGAAGTGGGGGTGCGAAACACCATATATTTT
TRBJ2-7	.	TRBV28	.	15	CASSLGGPSSYEQYF	TGTGCCAGCAGTTTAGGCGGGCCTAGCTCCTACGAGCAGTACTTC
TRBJ1-2	TRBD1	TRBV29-1	.	14	CSAPGTGGWGGYTF	TGCAGCGCCCCCGGGACAGGGGGCTGGGGTGGCTACACCTTC
TRBJ1-1	.	TRBV24-1	.	14	CATSDPTANTEAFF	TGTGCCACCAGTGACCCTACAGCGAACACTGAAGCTTTCTTT
TRBJ1-2	.	TRBV28	.	14	CASSLSGRNYGYTF	TGTGCCAGCAGTTTATCGGGTCGGAACTATGGCTACACCTTC
TRBJ2-1	TRBD2	TRBV6-5	.	15	CASGRSGASYNEQFF	TGTGCCAGCGGACGTAGCGGGGCGTCCTACAATGAGCAGTTCTTC
TRBJ1-1	.	TRBV7-9	.	14	CASSLVLGNTEAFF	TGTGCCAGCAGCTTAGTGCTTGGGAACACTGAAGCTTTCTTT
TRBJ2-3	.	TRBV9	.	16	CASSYNRDTSTDTQYF	TGTGCCAGCAGCTATAACCGGGACACCAGCACAGATACGCAGTATTTT
TRBJ1-1	.	TRBV4-2	.	14	CASIGRDLNTEAFF	TGTGCCAGCATCGGGAGAGACTTGAACACTGAAGCTTTCTTT
TRBJ1-5	.	TRBV19	.	16	CASNWGSLYSNQPQHF	TGTGCCAGTAATTGGGGCAGCCTGTATAGCAATCAGCCCCAGCATTTT
TRBJ1-2	.	TRBV9	.	13	CASSVDRESSYTF	TGTGCCAGCAGCGTAGATCGGGAATCCTCATACACCTTC
TRBJ2-7	TRBD2	TRBV6-1	.	18	CASSGDTPGTSGIYEQYF	TGTGCCAGCAGTGGCGACACACCAGGGACTAGCGGGATCTACGAGCAGTACTTC
TRBJ2-1	TRBD1	TRBV5-5	.	17	CASSSRPSDRGSNEQFF	TGTGCCAGCAGCTCCCGGCCGAGTGACAGGGGGTCCAATGAGCAGTTCTTC
TRBJ2-1	TRBD1	TRBV6-5	.	14	CASTGTGRVNEQFF	TGTGCCAGCACCGGGACAGGGAGGGTGAATGAGCAGTTCTTC
TRBJ2-1	TRBD2	TRBV7-9	.	16	CASSGDYPLLGNEQFF	TGTGCCAGCAGTGGGGACTACCCCCTTCTCGGCAATGAGCAGTTCTTC
TRBJ1-6	TRBD1	TRBV24-1	.	16	CATDKDRDEYNSPLHF	TGTGCCACCGACAAGGACAGGGATGAGTATAATTCACCCCTCCACTTT
TRBJ1-4	.	TRBV18	.	15	CASSPDTGSNEKLFF	TGTGCCAGCTCACCCGACACAGGGTCTAATGAAAAACTGTTTTTT
TRBJ1-2	TRBD1	TRBV7-2	.	15	CASSPTGQGGYGYTF	TGTGCCAGCAGCCCTACGGGACAGGGAGGCTATGGCTACACCTTC
TRBJ2-2	.	TRBV6-5	.	15	CASSDSGHIIGELFF	TGTGCCAGCAGCGATTCGGGACACATAATCGGGGAGCTGTTTTTT
TRBJ1-5	.	TRBV10-2	.	12	CASSAGGQPQHF	TGCGCCAGCAGTGCTGGCGGTCAGCCCCAGCATTTT
TRBJ1-1	.	TRBV18	.	15	CASSPQGSMNTEAFF	TGTGCCAGCTCACCACAGGGCTCCATGAACACTGAAGCTTTCTTT
TRBJ2-5	.	TRBV7-2	once	16	CASSPVAGLVLETQYF	TGTGCCAGCAGCCCGGTGGCAGGGTTGGTGTTGGAGACCCAGTACTTC
TRBJ1-4	.	TRBV28	.	14	CASSPLGGDEKLFF	TGTGCCAGCAGCCCCCTCGGGGGTGATGAAAAACTGTTTTTT
TRBJ2-7	.	TRBV9	.	14	CASSAPSFPYEQYF	TGTGCCAGCAGCGCACCTAGCTTTCCCTACGAGCAGTACTTC
TRBJ2-3	TRBD2	TRBV6-5	.	16	CASSSRTSGNTDTQYF	TGTGCCAGCAGTTCAAGGACTAGCGGTAACACAGATACGCAGTATTTT
TRBJ1-6	.	TRBV11-1	once	15	CASSTGTPWNSPLHF	TGTGCCAGCAGTACCGGGACACCTTGGAATTCACCCCTCCACTTT
TRBJ1-1	.	TRBV20-1	.	14	CSASPPGANTEAFF	TGCAGTGCTAGTCCTCCGGGGGCGAACACTGAAGCTTTCTTT
TRBJ2-3	TRBD2	TRBV19	.	16	CASSGRLAGVTDTQYF	TGTGCCAGTAGTGGGCGACTAGCGGGAGTCACAGATACGCAGTATTTT
TRBJ2-5	TRBD2	TRBV7-2	.	17	CASSSAQPGLAGETQYF	TGTGCCAGCAGCTCAGCGCAGCCGGGACTAGCGGGAGAGACCCAGTACTTC
TRBJ1-1	.	TRBV21-1	.	17	CASSKAQTQGLNTEAFF	TGTGCCAGCAGCAAAGCTCAGACCCAAGGACTGAACACTGAAGCTTTCTTT
TRBJ1-3	.	TRBV28	.	14	CASSFRGSGNTIYF	TGTGCCAGCAGTTTCAGGGGCTCTGGAAACACCATATATTTT
TRBJ1-5	.	TRBV7-9	.	13	CASSSTEMQPQHF	TGTGCCAGCAGCTCAACAGAGATGCAGCCCCAGCATTTT
TRBJ2-1	TRBD2	TRBV5-6	.	16	CASSLVGLAAFNEQFF	TGTGCCAGCAGCTTGGTGGGACTAGCCGCCTTCAATGAGCAGTTCTTC
TRBJ2-7	.	TRBV11-2	.	14	CASSFNWGAYEQYF	TGTGCCAGCAGCTTTAACTGGGGGGCCTACGAGCAGTACTTC
TRBJ2-7	TRBD1	TRBV5-1	.	15	CASSFAGTGIYEQYF	TGCGCCAGCAGCTTCGCCGGGACAGGGATTTACGAGCAGTACTTC
TRBJ1-1	TRBD1	TRBV7-9	.	15	CASSLLGTGNTEAFF	TGTGCCAGCAGCTTACTAGGGACAGGCAACACTGAAGCTTTCTTT
TRBJ2-1	TRBD2	TRBV3-1/TRBV3-2	.	18	CASSQVPRLAGSYNEQFF	TGTGCCAGCAGCCAAGTACCCCGGCTAGCGGGCTCCTACAATGAGCAGTTCTTC
TRBJ2-2	TRBD2	TRBV7-2	.	16	CASSPRLAGNTGELFF	TGTGCCAGCAGCCCCCGACTAGCGGGTAACACCGGGGAGCTGTTTTTT
TRBJ1-3	.	TRBV10-3	.	13	CAISEADGNTIYF	TGTGCCATCAGTGAGGCAGACGGAAACACCATATATTTT